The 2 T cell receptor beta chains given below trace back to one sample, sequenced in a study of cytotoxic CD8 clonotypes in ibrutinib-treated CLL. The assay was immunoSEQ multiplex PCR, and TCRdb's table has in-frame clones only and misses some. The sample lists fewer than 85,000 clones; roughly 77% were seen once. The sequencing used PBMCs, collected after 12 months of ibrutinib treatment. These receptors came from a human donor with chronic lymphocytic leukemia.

The CDR3 bases are TGTGCCAGCAGCCCCGGGACACACAATGAGCAGTTCTTC. The encoded protein is CASSPGTHNEQFF. The V call is TRBV7-9, the J call TRBJ2-1; TRBD1 is a possible D gene (6 bases). V lost 5 bases and J 5 bases, leaving 10 bases between the germline ends. The CDR3 length is 13 residues. Germline CDR1 SEHNR, CDR2 FQNEAQ (reference sequence).

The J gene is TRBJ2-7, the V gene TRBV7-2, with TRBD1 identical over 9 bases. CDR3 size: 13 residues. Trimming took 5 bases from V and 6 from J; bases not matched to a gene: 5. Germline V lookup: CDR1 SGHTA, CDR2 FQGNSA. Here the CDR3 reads CASSPRQGGEQYF. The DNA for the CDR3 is TGTGCCAGCAGCCCCCGACAGGGGGGCGAGCAGTACTTC.